This T cell receptor (beta chain) was profiled in a study of shared clonotypes between healthy human individuals. The CDR3 covers 15 residues. Germline CDR1 is SGHRS and CDR2 is YFSETQ. The J segment lost 5 bases and the V segment lost 3 bases, leaving 8 bases of the junction unmatched. CD45RO-negative, CCR7-positively selected cells formed the naive CD8 fraction, excluding terminally differentiated effector memory CD45RA+ cells. Generated by immunoSEQ multiplex PCR, the TCRdb table keeps only in-frame clones and is missing some. The sample holds about 1,900,000 clones, roughly 94% seen once. This clonotype originated in a man aged 18 to 35 in good health. The genes are TRBV5-1 and TRBJ2-5; 9 bases fit TRBD2. Sequenced input: naive CD8+ T cells sorted from blood. Written as DNA, the CDR3 is TGCGCCAGCAGCTCCGGGACTAGCTGGACTGAGACCCAGTACTTC. It yields the protein CASSSGTSWTETQYF. The entire variable domain, with the rest obtained from reference TRBV5-1 and TRBJ2-5, is as follows: KAGVTQTPRYLIKTRGQQVTLSCSPISGHRSVSWYQQTPGQGLQFLFEYFSETQRNKGNFPGRFSGRQFSNSRSEMNVSTLELGDSALYLCASSSGTSWTETQYFGPGTRLLVL.